These 15 T cell receptor beta chains were all obtained from the same sample, sequenced in a study of CD8+CD57+ T cells in acquired aplastic anemia. The use of genomic DNA as template underpinned the TCR beta VDJ and CDR3 profiling. MiXCR, applied by TCRdb to the reads, yields one record per CDR3 protein. The sample includes 250,000 to 300,000 distinct CDR3 sequences, roughly 59% seen only once; the top ten take roughly 1.3%. In patients chosen for sequencing, flow cytometry had shown CD8+CD57+ cell expansion. The sequenced sample was sorted CD4+, CD8+, or CD8+CD57+ T cells (not recorded which) from PBMCs. The source is a human donor with aplastic anemia.

On this clonotype itself: With a much larger clone just one base away, this may be a read error. The CDR3 ends on some other residue instead of the conserved phenylalanine or tryptophan, so this is likely a read error. This chain uses TRBV6-5 with TRBJ1-3, with D unresolved. The CDR3 sequence is 15 residues long. CDR1 is MNHEY and CDR2 is SVGAGI in the germline V gene. Trimming stripped 5 bases from V and 9 bases from J, with 20 bases between. In DNA, the CDR3 is TGTGCCAGCAGTCAAAAAAGACGAACAGCGGGCACCATATATCTT. Its protein product is CASSQKRRTAGTIYL.

V usage is TRBV9 and J usage is TRBJ1-3, with D unresolved. Germline V gene sequence: CDR1 SGDLS, CDR2 YYNGEE. The ends were cut back, 0 bases at V and 3 bases at J, with 10 bases in the middle. The CDR3 length is 15 residues. CDR3 amino acids: CASSVGGGSGNTIYF. The CDR3 region has the DNA TGTGCCAGCAGCGTAGGTGGAGGGAGTGGAAACACCATATATTTT.

This clonotype appeared once. The rearrangement uses TRBV10-3 and TRBJ2-5, with 13 bases matching TRBD2. The germline CDR1 and CDR2 sequences are ENHRY and SYGVKD. This CDR3 has 13 amino acids. V was pared by 10 bases and J by 3 bases, with 2 bases of the junction left unmatched. The CDR3 region is CATGTSGEETQYF. The CDR3 coding sequence is TGTGCCACCGGGACTAGCGGGGAAGAGACCCAGTACTTC.

This clonotype is a singleton in its sample. The chain carries TRBV5-6 and TRBJ2-7; D is perhaps TRBD2 (6 bases). Trimming left V 5 bases short and J 7 bases short, with 25 bases between. The CDR3 covers 16 residues. The germline V gene has CDR1 SGHDT and CDR2 YYEEEE. The CDR3 sequence is CASSEAWSSVRREQYF. CDR3 nucleotide sequence: TGTGCCAGCAGTGAAGCGTGGTCTAGCGTCAGGAGGGAGCAGTACTTC.

At least ten counts were recorded for this clonotype. The chain employs TRBV18 and TRBJ2-5; D is ambiguous. The length of the CDR3 is 11 residues. Trimming removed 6 bases from V and 4 bases from J, with 6 bases in between. CDR1 and CDR2 (germline): KGHSH, LQKENI. The CDR3 loop is CASSKAETQYF. The CDR3 DNA reads TGTGCCAGCTCGAAGGCAGAGACCCAGTACTTC.

In its sample, this clonotype was seen a few times. V is TRBV7-2 and J is TRBJ2-2, with a possible D match to TRBD1 (6 bases). Trimming pared 5 bases from V and 7 bases from J, leaving 11 bases between. The CDR3 consists of 13 residues. Per the germline V gene, CDR1 is SGHTA and CDR2 is FQGNSA. In nucleotides, the CDR3 is TGTGCCAGCAGCCCTTCAGGGGTCGGGGAGCTGTTTTTT. It yields the protein CASSPSGVGELFF.

The chain couples TRBV4-1 to TRBJ2-3; D uncertain. The V end lost 0 bases, the J end lost 2 bases, and 6 bases lay between the germline ends. Germline CDR1 MGHRA, CDR2 YSYEKL. The CDR3 runs 14 residues. CDR3 bases: TGCGCCAGCAGCCAAGATAGGAACACAGATACGCAGTATTTT. This codes for CASSQDRNTDTQYF.

This chain joins TRBV20-1 and TRBJ2-1, with 7 bases fitting TRBD2. Per germline, CDR1 DFQATT and CDR2 SNEGSKA (reference sequence). This CDR3 comprises 15 residues. The junction had 19 bases not matched to a gene; V was cut back by 5 bases and J by 12 bases. The CDR3 is CSAQRTGGHTDTQFF. DNA of the CDR3: TGCAGTGCTCAACGGACGGGAGGCCACACAGATACGCAGTTCTTC.

The rearrangement uses TRBV5-5 and TRBJ2-7; the D gene is possibly TRBD1 (5 bases). The CDR3 sequence is 13 residues long. Trimming shortened V by 5 bases and J by 1 base, and 10 bases separated the two germline ends. Germline V lookup: CDR1 SGHKS, CDR2 YYEKEE (reference sequence). The CDR3 reads CASRDTGSYEQYF. The CDR3 DNA reads as TGTGCCAGCAGGGATACAGGTTCCTACGAGCAGTACTTC.

The chain combines TRBV2 with TRBJ2-3; weak D call: TRBD2 (5 bases). Between the trimmed V and J ends, which lost 5 bases and 3 bases, there was a span of 15 bases. Germline values: CDR1 SNHLY, CDR2 FYNNEI. The CDR3 has 15 residues. DNA of the CDR3: TGTGCCAGCAGTCGCGGCCAAGCGGTGACAGATACGCAGTATTTT. It yields the protein CASSRGQAVTDTQYF.

This clonotype turned up a few times. V and J are TRBV9 and TRBJ2-7; D may be TRBD1 (6 bases). Germline V gene sequence: CDR1 SGDLS, CDR2 YYNGEE. This CDR3 is 12 amino acids long. V was shortened by 3 bases and J by 7 bases, with 11 bases between the two germline ends. The CDR3 loop is CASSAAGQEQYF. The CDR3 region has the DNA TGTGCCAGCAGCGCCGCCGGACAGGAGCAGTACTTC.

This clonotype was detected many times. The rearrangement joins TRBV20-1 to TRBJ1-2; no clear D. V lost 0 bases and J 2 bases, leaving 10 bases between the germline ends. CDR3 length equals 14 residues. Per germline, CDR1 DFQATT and CDR2 SNEGSKA (reference sequence). This CDR3 is CSARDYPENYGYTF. CDR3 nucleotides: TGCAGTGCTAGAGATTATCCCGAGAACTATGGCTACACCTTC.

Remarks on this clonotype: The junction shows a germline mismatch at one end, possibly a read error. Here the CDR3 reads CASSLGPVETQHF. The CDR3 DNA is TGTGCCAGCAGCTTGGGGCCTGTGGAGACCCAGCACTTC. The chain uses TRBV7-3 and TRBJ2-5; the D gene is possibly TRBD1 (5 bases). This CDR3 has 13 residues. Germline values: CDR1 SGHTA, CDR2 FQGTGA. Full variable domain (missing parts from reference TRBV7-3 and TRBJ2-5): GAGVSQTPSNKVTEKGKYVELRCDPISGHTALYWYRQSLGQGPEFLIYFQGTGAADDSGLPNDRFFAVRPEGSVSTLKIQRTERGDSAVYLCASSLGPVETQHFGPGTRLLVL.

The V call is TRBV18, the J call TRBJ2-1; TRBD1 agrees at 9 bases. With 3 bases clipped from V and 10 bases from J, the junction kept 7 bases outside the gene matches. Per the germline V gene, CDR1 is KGHSH and CDR2 is LQKENI. The CDR3 extends over 14 amino acids. In DNA, the CDR3 is TGTGCCAGCTCACCCAGACGACAGGGGGAAGAGCAGTTCTTC. The encoded protein is CASSPRRQGEEQFF.

This clonotype has ten or more counts. The chain carries TRBV3-1 and TRBJ1-2; 7 bases align to TRBD1. In germline, CDR1 is LGHDT, CDR2 YNNKEL (reference sequence). With 7 bases clipped from V and 0 bases from J, the junction kept 8 bases outside the gene matches. The CDR3 is 15 residues long. The CDR3 is CASTPRDSTNYGYTF. In DNA, the CDR3 is TGTGCCAGCACCCCGCGGGACAGCACTAACTATGGCTACACCTTC. Full variable domain (outside the CDR3, taken from reference TRBV3-1 and TRBJ1-2): DTAVSQTPKYLVTQMGNDKSIKCEQNLGHDTMYWYKQDSKKFLKIMFSYNNKELIINETVPNRFSPKSPDKAHLNLHINSLELGDSAVYFCASTPRDSTNYGYTFGSGTRLTVV.